The rows below give T cell receptor beta chains drawn from one sample of a study of blood T cells in healthy people across ages. TCRdb used MiXCR to reprocess the 5' RACE reads, holding one entry per CDR3 protein. The sample records over a million distinct CDR3 sequences, 35% to 45% being singletons. Material: blood. Receptor source: a woman in her late teens or twenties in good health. CDR3s include the opening cysteine and the closing phenylalanine or tryptophan. A D gene is named only where the DNA matches it firmly. Clone size, where shown, is once, few, many, or a class for clones that have expanded.

CDR3 DNA: TGCAGCGTGAGGGACAGTTTTCTGGCCTCCGGTGAAAAACTGTTTTTT; CDR3 protein: CSVRDSFLASGEKLFF; J gene: TRBJ1-4; D gene: TRBD1; V gene: TRBV29-1; clone size: few
CDR3 DNA: TGTGCCAGCAGCTCTCTGGACAGCGTCTACACCTTC; CDR3 protein: CASSSLDSVYTF; J gene: TRBJ1-2; D gene: .; V gene: TRBV7-9; clone size: few
CDR3 DNA: TGTGCCAGCAGCTTAGGGGGGGCAGGGTCATCACCCCTCCACTTT; CDR3 protein: CASSLGGAGSSPLHF; J gene: TRBJ1-6; D gene: .; V gene: TRBV7-6; clone size: .
CDR3 DNA: TGTGCCAGCAGCTTAACGTGGAGCGAAGAGGGCACTGAAGCTTTCTTT; CDR3 protein: CASSLTWSEEGTEAFF; J gene: TRBJ1-1; D gene: .; V gene: TRBV7-3; clone size: once
CDR3 DNA: TGTGCCAGCTCTCCGGGACTACAAAATGAGCAGTTCTTC; CDR3 protein: CASSPGLQNEQFF; J gene: TRBJ2-1; D gene: TRBD2; V gene: TRBV18; clone size: .
CDR3 DNA: TGCGCCAGCAGCCAAGGTCTACTGAGGTACAATGAGCAGTTCTTC; CDR3 protein: CASSQGLLRYNEQFF; J gene: TRBJ2-1; D gene: .; V gene: TRBV4-3; clone size: few
CDR3 DNA: TGCGCCAGCAGCTCTAGACAGGGGGGCACAGATACGCAGTATTTT; CDR3 protein: CASSSRQGGTDTQYF; J gene: TRBJ2-3; D gene: TRBD1; V gene: TRBV5-1; clone size: few
CDR3 DNA: TGCAGCCTCCGAACAGGGGAGGGTGGCTACACCTTC; CDR3 protein: CSLRTGEGGYTF; J gene: TRBJ1-2; D gene: TRBD1; V gene: TRBV29-1; clone size: few
CDR3 DNA: TGTGCCAGCTCATTCAGCCCGGGGCGAGGTAGCAATCAGCCCCAGCATTTT; CDR3 protein: CASSFSPGRGSNQPQHF; J gene: TRBJ1-5; D gene: .; V gene: TRBV18; clone size: few
CDR3 DNA: TGTGCCAGCAGTGAAGGGACAGCTTACGAAAAACTGTTTTTT; CDR3 protein: CASSEGTAYEKLFF; J gene: TRBJ1-4; D gene: .; V gene: TRBV6-1; clone size: few
CDR3 DNA: TGTGCCAGCAGCTTCAGGACTAGCGGGGTGGGAGATACGCAGTATTTT; CDR3 protein: CASSFRTSGVGDTQYF; J gene: TRBJ2-3; D gene: TRBD2; V gene: TRBV9; clone size: .
CDR3 DNA: TGTGCCAGCAGCTTAGAGTCGGGACTAACCACAGATACGCAGTATTTT; CDR3 protein: CASSLESGLTTDTQYF; J gene: TRBJ2-3; D gene: TRBD2; V gene: TRBV7-2; clone size: .
CDR3 DNA: TGCGCCAGCAGCTTGGAGCAGGGCCAGCAGTACTTC; CDR3 protein: CASSLEQGQQYF; J gene: TRBJ2-5; D gene: .; V gene: TRBV5-1; clone size: few
CDR3 DNA: TGTGCCAGCAGCGTAGGAACGATCACTGAAGCTTTCTTT; CDR3 protein: CASSVGTITEAFF; J gene: TRBJ1-1; D gene: .; V gene: TRBV9; clone size: .
CDR3 DNA: TGTGCCAGCAGTGCCGGGACAGGGCTCTCAGATACGCAGTATTTT; CDR3 protein: CASSAGTGLSDTQYF; J gene: TRBJ2-3; D gene: TRBD1; V gene: TRBV25-1; clone size: few
CDR3 DNA: TGTGCTAGCAGCTTGGTGAGGGGGGCCAGCGAGCAGTACTTC; CDR3 protein: CASSLVRGASEQYF; J gene: TRBJ2-7; D gene: .; V gene: TRBV7-4; clone size: once
CDR3 DNA: TGCAGCGTTGAAAAACCGACACGTAGCACAGATACGCAGTATTTT; CDR3 protein: CSVEKPTRSTDTQYF; J gene: TRBJ2-3; D gene: .; V gene: TRBV29-1; clone size: .